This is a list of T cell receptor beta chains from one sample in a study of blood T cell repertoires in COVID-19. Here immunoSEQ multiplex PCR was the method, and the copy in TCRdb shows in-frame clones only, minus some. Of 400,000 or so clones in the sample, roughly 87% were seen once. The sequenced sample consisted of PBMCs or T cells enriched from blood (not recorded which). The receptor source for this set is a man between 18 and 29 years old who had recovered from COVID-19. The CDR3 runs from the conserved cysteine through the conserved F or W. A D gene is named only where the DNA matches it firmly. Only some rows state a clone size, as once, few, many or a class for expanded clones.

DNA: TGCGCCAGCCAGGACAACAATCAGCCCCAGCATTTT
CDR3: CASQDNNQPQHF
V: TRBV10-2
J: TRBJ1-5
size: once
D: -

DNA: TGCGCCAGCAGCCAAGGTAGGGACAGGGAATTAACCTACGAGCAGTACTTC
CDR3: CASSQGRDRELTYEQYF
V: TRBV4-1
J: TRBJ2-7
size: once
D: TRBD1

DNA: TGTGCCAGCAGCTTAGCCGATTCCAGGAATGAGCAGTTCTTC
CDR3: CASSLADSRNEQFF
V: TRBV7-8
J: TRBJ2-1
size: -
D: -

DNA: TGTGCCACCAGCCTTGACAGGGTGTGGGGCTACACCTTC
CDR3: CATSLDRVWGYTF
V: TRBV15
J: TRBJ1-2
size: -
D: TRBD1

DNA: TGTGCCAGCAGCTTACTAGCGGGAGTCGGCAATGAGCAGTTCTTC
CDR3: CASSLLAGVGNEQFF
V: TRBV7-3
J: TRBJ2-1
size: -
D: TRBD2

DNA: TGTGCCAGCAGCGCGCTACAGGGGTTTGGGGAGACCCAGTACTTC
CDR3: CASSALQGFGETQYF
V: TRBV7-6
J: TRBJ2-5
size: -
D: TRBD1

DNA: TGTGCCAGCTGGGACAGGGTGGGTTATGGCTACACCTTC
CDR3: CASWDRVGYGYTF
V: TRBV28
J: TRBJ1-2
size: once
D: TRBD1

DNA: TGTGCCAGCAGTTCCTCAGGGCGGAGCTCGTCCTACGAGCAGTACTTC
CDR3: CASSSSGRSSSYEQYF
V: TRBV28
J: TRBJ2-7
size: -
D: -

DNA: TGTGCCATCAGTGAGTCGAGACCCGAGAGGGCTGAAGCTTTCTTT
CDR3: CAISESRPERAEAFF
V: TRBV10-3
J: TRBJ1-1
size: -
D: -

DNA: TGTGCCAGCAGCGCTCGACTAGCGGGAGGCTCAGATACGCAGTATTTT
CDR3: CASSARLAGGSDTQYF
V: TRBV3-1/TRBV3-2
J: TRBJ2-3
size: -
D: TRBD2

DNA: TGTGCCAGCAGCGTAGATAGTCGGTCCGAAAACTATGGCTACACCTTC
CDR3: CASSVDSRSENYGYTF
V: TRBV9
J: TRBJ1-2
size: -
D: -

DNA: TGTGCCAGCAGCTTACGCCGAGATTATCAGCCCCAGCATTTT
CDR3: CASSLRRDYQPQHF
V: TRBV7-2
J: TRBJ1-5
size: -
D: -